The source of this T cell receptor beta chain is a study of control samples from healthy donors and cancer patients. The repertoire was sequenced with immunoSEQ multiplex PCR; TCRdb's copy has only in-frame clones and lacks some. The sample has around 30,000 clones; approximately 91% are singletons. What was sequenced was PBMCs. This sequence originates from a man between 50 and 59 years old with lung cancer.

The CDR3 reads CASSNRARNQPQHF. CDR3 DNA sequence: TGTGCCAGTAGTAACAGGGCGCGCAATCAGCCCCAGCATTTT. The chain has TRBV19 and TRBJ1-5; D may be TRBD1 (6 bases). The CDR3 spans 14 residues. V was clipped by 4 bases and J by 2 bases, with 9 bases between them. The germline CDR1 and CDR2 sequences are LNHDA and SQIVND (reference sequence).